The 3 T cell receptor beta chains given below trace back to one sample, sequenced in a study of OX40 agonist ivuxolimab in advanced cancers. Data came from immunoSEQ multiplex PCR; TCRdb stores just in-frame clones and leaves some out. The profile shows over 90,000 clones, 85% to 90% of them singletons. Sequences were derived from CD4+ or CD8+ T cells sorted from blood, sampled in a trial of the OX40 agonist ivuxolimab. The source of these receptors is an adult with an advanced solid tumor such as melanoma, head and neck, liver or kidney cancer.

DNA for the CDR3: TGTGCCAGCAGCGCCCAGGGGGCATCCTACAATGAGCAGTTCTTC. The encoded protein is CASSAQGASYNEQFF. This chain links TRBV9 with TRBJ2-1, with 8 bases matching TRBD1. The J segment lost 1 base and the V segment lost 3 bases, leaving 3 bases of the junction unmatched. The V gene's germline CDR1 is SGDLS and CDR2 YYNGEE. The CDR3 spans 15 residues. Looking up the rest from reference TRBV9 and TRBJ2-1 gives the full variable domain: DSGVTQTPKHLITATGQRVTLRCSPRSGDLSVYWYQQSLDQGLQFLIQYYNGEERAKGNILERFSAQQFPDLHSELNLSSLELGDSALYFCASSAQGASYNEQFFGPGTRLTVL.

The chain uses TRBV5-6 and TRBJ1-1; 9 nucleotides align to TRBD1. The V gene end was trimmed by 4 bases and the J gene end by 1 base; junction bases not matched to a gene: 5. Germline V gene data show CDR1 as SGHDT and CDR2 as YYEEEE. This CDR3 comprises 15 residues. CDR3 sequence: CASSPTTGGNTEAFF. Written as DNA, the CDR3 is TGTGCCAGCAGCCCGACGACAGGGGGGAACACTGAAGCTTTCTTT. Filled out from reference TRBV5-6 and TRBJ1-1, the complete variable domain reads DAGVTQSPTHLIKTRGQQVTLRCSPKSGHDTVSWYQQALGQGPQFIFQYYEEEERQRGNFPDRFSGHQFPNYSSELNVNALLLGDSALYLCASSPTTGGNTEAFFGQGTRLTVV.

The CDR3 sequence: CASSRDSSTGELFF. CDR3 in DNA: TGTGCCAGCAGCCGGGACAGCAGCACCGGGGAGCTGTTTTTT. The V and J genes are TRBV7-3 and TRBJ2-2, with 7 bases matching TRBD1. Germline V CDR1 and CDR2: SGHTA, FQGTGA. V shed 5 bases, J shed 4 bases, and the junction held 4 bases outside the gene matches. The CDR3 is 14 residues long.